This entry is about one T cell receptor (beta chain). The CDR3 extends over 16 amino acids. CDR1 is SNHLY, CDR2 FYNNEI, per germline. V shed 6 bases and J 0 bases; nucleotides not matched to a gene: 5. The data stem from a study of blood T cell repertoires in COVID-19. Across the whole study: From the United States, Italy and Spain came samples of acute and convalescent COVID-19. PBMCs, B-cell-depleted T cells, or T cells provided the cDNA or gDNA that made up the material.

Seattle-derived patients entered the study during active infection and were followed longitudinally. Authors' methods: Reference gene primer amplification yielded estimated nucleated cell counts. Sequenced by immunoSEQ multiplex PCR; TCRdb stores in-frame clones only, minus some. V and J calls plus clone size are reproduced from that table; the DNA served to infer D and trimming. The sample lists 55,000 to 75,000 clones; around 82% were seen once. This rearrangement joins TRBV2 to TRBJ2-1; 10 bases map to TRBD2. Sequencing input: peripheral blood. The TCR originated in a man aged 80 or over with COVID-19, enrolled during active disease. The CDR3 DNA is TGTGCCAGCAGGGGAGCGGGAGGGTCCTCCTACAATGAGCAGTTCTTC. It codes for CASRGAGGSSYNEQFF.